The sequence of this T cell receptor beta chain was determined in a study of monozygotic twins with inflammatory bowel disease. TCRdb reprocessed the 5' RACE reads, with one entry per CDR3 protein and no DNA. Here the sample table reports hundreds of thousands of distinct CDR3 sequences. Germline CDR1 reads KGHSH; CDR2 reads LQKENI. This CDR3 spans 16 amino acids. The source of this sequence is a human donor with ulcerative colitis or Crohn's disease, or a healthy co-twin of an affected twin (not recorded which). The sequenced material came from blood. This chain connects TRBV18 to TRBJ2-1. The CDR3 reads CASSPLRTSSYNEQFF. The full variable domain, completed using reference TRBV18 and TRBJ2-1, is NAGVMQNPRHLVRRRGQEARLRCSPMKGHSHVYWYRQLPEEGLKFMVYLQKENIIDESGMPKERFSAEFPKEGPSILRIQQVVRGDSAAYFCASSPLRTSSYNEQFFGPGTRLTVL.